This TCR beta chain is from a study of beta chain features in type 1 diabetes. Study-wide context: Across all samples, roughly 99 million sorted cells were examined.

Sorted CD4+ subsets: naive, central memory, regulatory, stem cell-like memory (CD45RO/CCR7/CD25/CD127/CD95/CD27 panel). Study results and caveats: Compared with healthy donors, patients appeared to share more similar naive, central memory and regulatory TCRB repertoires. VDJ junctions from patients with type 1 diabetes contained fewer insertions and more deletions.

Of the isolated RNA, all was reverse transcribed, and so the sequenced material was expressed TCRB transcripts. Only in-frame clones appear in the TCRdb table, and some are missing; sequencing was by immunoSEQ multiplex PCR. The sample lists approximately 140,000 clones; 9% to 10% were seen once. The germline CDR1 and CDR2 sequences are MNHNS and SASEGT. The V gene lost 2 bases and the J gene lost 5 bases, with 6 bases spanning the gap. The CDR3 totals 12 residues. This clone appeared a few times. Its antigen is not identified. Within the sample, other DNA sequences also encode this same CDR3. The chain combines TRBV6-1 with TRBJ1-2; weak D call: TRBD1 (5 bases). The receptor's source is a woman aged 40 to 49 in good health. The specimen was central memory CD4+ T cells from blood. The CDR3 region is CASSESGYGYTF. The CDR3 region has the DNA TGTGCCAGCAGTGAATCAGGGTATGGCTACACCTTC.